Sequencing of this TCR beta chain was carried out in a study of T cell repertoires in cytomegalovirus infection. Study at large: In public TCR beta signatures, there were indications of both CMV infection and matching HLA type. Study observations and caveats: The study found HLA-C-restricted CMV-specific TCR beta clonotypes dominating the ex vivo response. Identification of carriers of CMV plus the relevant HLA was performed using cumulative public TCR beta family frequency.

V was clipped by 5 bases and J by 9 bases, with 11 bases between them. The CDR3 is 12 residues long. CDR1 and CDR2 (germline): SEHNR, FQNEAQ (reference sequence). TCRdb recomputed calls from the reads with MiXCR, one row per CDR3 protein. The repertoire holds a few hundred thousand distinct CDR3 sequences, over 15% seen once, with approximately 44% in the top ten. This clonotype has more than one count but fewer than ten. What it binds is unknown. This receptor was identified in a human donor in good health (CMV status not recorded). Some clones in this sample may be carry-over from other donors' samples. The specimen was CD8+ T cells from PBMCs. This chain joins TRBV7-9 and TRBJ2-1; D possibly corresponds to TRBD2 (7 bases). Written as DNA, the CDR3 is TGTGCCAGCAGCGGGGGGGGCTTTGAGCAGTTCTTC. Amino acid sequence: CASSGGGFEQFF.